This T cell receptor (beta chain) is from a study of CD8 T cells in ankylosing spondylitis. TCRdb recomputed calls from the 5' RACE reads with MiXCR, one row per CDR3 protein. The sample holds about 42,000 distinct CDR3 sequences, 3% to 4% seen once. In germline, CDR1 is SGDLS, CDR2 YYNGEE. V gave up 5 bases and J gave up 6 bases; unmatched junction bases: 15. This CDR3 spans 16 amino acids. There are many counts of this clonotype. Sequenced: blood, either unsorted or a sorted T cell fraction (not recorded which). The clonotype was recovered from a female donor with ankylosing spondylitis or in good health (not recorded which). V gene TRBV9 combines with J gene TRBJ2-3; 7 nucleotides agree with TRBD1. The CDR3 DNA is TGTGCCAGCAGTCTAGATGGGACAGCCCGCAGGGATACGCAGTATTTT. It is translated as CASSLDGTARRDTQYF.